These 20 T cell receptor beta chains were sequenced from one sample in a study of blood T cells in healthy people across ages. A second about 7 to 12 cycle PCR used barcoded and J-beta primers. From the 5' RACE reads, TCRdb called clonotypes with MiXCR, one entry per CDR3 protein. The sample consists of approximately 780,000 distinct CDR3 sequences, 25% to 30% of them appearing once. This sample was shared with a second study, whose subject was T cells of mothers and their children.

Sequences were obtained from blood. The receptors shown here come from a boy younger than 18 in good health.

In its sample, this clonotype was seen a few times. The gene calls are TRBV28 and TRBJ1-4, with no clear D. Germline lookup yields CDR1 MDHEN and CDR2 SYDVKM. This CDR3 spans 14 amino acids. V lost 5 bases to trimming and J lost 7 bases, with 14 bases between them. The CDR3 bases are TGTGCCAGCAGTCGTCGAGGTAGCGGTGAAAAACTGTTTTTT. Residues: CASSRRGSGEKLFF.

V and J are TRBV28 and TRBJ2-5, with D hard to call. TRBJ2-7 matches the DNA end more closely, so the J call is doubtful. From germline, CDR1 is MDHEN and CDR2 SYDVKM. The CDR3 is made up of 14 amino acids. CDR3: CASSFLFTGYEQYF. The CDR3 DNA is TGTGCCAGCAGTTTCCTCTTCACCGGCTACGAGCAGTACTTC.

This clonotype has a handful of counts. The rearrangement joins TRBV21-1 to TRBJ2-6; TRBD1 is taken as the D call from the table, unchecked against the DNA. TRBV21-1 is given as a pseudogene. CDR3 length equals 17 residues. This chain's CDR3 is CASSKENRVPGANVLTF. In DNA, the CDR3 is TGTGCCAGCAGCAAAGAGAACAGGGTCCCCGGGGCCAACGTCCTGACTTTC.

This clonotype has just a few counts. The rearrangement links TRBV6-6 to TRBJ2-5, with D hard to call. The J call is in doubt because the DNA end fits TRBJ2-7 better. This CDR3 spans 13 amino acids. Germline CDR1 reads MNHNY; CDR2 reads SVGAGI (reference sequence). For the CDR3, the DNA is TGTGCCAGCAGCCAAAGTAGATGGTACGAGCAGTACTTC. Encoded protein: CASSQSRWYEQYF.

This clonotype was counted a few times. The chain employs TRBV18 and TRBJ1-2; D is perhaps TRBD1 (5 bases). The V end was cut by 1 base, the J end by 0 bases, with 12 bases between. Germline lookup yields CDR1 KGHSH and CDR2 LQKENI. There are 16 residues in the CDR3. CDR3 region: CASSPRWGVTNYGYTF. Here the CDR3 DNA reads TGTGCCAGCTCACCACGGTGGGGGGTAACTAACTATGGCTACACCTTC.

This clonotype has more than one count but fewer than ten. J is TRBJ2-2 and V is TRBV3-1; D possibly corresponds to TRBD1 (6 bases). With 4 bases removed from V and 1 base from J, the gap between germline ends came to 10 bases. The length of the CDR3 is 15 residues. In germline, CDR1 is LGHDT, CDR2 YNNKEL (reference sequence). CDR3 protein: CASSRPTGNTGELFF. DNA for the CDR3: TGTGCCAGCAGCCGCCCGACAGGGAACACCGGGGAGCTGTTTTTT.

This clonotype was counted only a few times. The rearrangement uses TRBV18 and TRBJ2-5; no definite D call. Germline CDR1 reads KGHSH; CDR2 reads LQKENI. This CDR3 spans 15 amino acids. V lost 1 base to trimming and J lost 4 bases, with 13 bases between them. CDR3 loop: CASSPQGRSGETQYF. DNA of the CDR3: TGTGCCAGCTCACCACAGGGCCGGTCGGGAGAGACCCAGTACTTC.

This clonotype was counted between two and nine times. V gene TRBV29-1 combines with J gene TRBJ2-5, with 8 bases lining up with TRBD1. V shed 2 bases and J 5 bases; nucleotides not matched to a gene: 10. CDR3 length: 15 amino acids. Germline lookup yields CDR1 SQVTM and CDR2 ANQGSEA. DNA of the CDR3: TGCAGCGTTGAAAAGGTCAGGGGGCGCGGGGAGACCCAGTACTTC. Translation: CSVEKVRGRGETQYF.

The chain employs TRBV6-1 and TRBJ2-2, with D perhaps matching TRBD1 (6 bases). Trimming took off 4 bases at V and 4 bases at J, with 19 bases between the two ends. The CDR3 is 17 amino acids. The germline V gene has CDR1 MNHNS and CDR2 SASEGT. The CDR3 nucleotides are TGTGCCAGCAGTGTACCAGGACAGTCGGCGTTCACCGGGGAGCTGTTTTTT. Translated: CASSVPGQSAFTGELFF.

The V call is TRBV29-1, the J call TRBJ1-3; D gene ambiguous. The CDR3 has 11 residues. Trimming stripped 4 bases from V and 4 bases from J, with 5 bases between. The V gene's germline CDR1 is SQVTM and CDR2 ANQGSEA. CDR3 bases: TGCAGCGTTGTTTTGGGAAACACCATATATTTT. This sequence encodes CSVVLGNTIYF.

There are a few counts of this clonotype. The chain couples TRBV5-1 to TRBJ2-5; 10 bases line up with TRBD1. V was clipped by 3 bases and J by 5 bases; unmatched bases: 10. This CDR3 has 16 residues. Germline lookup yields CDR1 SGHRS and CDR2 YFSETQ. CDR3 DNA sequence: TGCGCCAGCAGCTCGGACAGGGGGGGGTCCGGCGAGACCCAGTACTTC. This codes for CASSSDRGGSGETQYF.

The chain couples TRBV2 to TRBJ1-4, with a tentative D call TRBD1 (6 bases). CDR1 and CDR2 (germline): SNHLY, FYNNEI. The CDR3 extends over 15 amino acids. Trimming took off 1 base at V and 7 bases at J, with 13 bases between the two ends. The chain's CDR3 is CASSEEQGFGEKLFF. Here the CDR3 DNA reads TGTGCCAGCAGTGAAGAACAGGGTTTTGGTGAAAAACTGTTTTTT.

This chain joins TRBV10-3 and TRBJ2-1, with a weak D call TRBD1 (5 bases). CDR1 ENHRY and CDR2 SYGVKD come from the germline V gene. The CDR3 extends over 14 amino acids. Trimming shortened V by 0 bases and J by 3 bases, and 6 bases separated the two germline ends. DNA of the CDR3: TGTGCCATCAGTGAGTCGACAGACTACAATGAGCAGTTCTTC. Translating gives CAISESTDYNEQFF.

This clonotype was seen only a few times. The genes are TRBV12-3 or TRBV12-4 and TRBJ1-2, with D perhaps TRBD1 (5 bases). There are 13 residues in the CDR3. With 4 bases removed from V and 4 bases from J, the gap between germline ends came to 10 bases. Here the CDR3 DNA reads TGTGCCAGCAGTTCTTATCAGGGCTATGGCTACACCTTC. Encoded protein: CASSSYQGYGYTF.

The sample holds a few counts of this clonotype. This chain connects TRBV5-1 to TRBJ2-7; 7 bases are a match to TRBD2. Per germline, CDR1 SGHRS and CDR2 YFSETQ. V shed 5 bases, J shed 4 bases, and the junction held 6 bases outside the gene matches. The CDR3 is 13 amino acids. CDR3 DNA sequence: TGCGCCAGCAGGCCAGCGGGGCTTTACGAGCAGTACTTC. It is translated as CASRPAGLYEQYF. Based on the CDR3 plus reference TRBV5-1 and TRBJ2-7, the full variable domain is KAGVTQTPRYLIKTRGQQVTLSCSPISGHRSVSWYQQTPGQGLQFLFEYFSETQRNKGNFPGRFSGRQFSNSRSEMNVSTLELGDSALYLCASRPAGLYEQYFGPGTRLTVT.

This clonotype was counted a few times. The CDR3 coding sequence is TGTGCCAGCTCACGACTAGTCAAAGAGACCCAGTACTTC. Translation: CASSRLVKETQYF. The chain is built from TRBV18 and TRBJ2-5; D might be TRBD2 (6 bases). CDR1 is KGHSH and CDR2 is LQKENI in the germline V gene. The CDR3 contains 13 residues. V was shortened by 4 bases and J by 3 bases, with 9 bases between the two germline ends.

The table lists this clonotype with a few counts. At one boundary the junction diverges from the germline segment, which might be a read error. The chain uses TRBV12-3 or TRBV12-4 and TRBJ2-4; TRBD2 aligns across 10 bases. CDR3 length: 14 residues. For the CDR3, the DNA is TGTGCCAGCAGTCTAGCGGGGGTGGTAAACATTCAGTACTTC. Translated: CASSLAGVVNIQYF.

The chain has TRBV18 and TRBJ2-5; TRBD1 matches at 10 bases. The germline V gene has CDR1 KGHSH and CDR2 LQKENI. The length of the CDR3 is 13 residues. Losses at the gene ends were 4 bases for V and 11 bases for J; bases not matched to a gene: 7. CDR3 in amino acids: CASSQGQGREQYF. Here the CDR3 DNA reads TGTGCCAGCTCACAGGGACAGGGGAGGGAGCAGTACTTC.

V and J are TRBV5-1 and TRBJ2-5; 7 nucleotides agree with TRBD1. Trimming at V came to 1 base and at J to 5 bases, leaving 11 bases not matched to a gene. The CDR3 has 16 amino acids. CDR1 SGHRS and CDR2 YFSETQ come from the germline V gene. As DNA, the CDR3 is TGCGCCAGCAGCTTGTTAGGGGCAGGGGGTCTGGAGACCCAGTACTTC. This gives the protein CASSLLGAGGLETQYF.

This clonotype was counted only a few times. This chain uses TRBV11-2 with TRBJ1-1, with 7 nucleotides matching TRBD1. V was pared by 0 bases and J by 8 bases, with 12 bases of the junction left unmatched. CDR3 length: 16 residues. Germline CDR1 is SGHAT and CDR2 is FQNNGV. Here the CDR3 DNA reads TGTGCCAGCAGCTTAGATTTCAGAGGGGGCCGGTCGGAAGCTTTCTTT. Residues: CASSLDFRGGRSEAFF.